The source of this TCR beta chain is a study of T cell responses to AZD1222 COVID-19 vaccine. On the study more broadly: Second-dose timings of about 4 or about 12 weeks were pooled.

As to this clone: Its antigen remains unidentified.

Whole-study results and caveats: Among those given AZD1222, only 6 or 7 were seropositive at baseline.

CDR1 and CDR2 from the germline V gene are SGHVS and FNYEAQ. The CDR3 totals 18 residues. The V end lost 7 bases, the J end lost 2 bases, and 24 bases lay between the germline ends. TCRdb's copy holds only in-frame clones and misses some; the assay was immunoSEQ multiplex PCR. The repertoire holds under 150,000 clones, with approximately 88% as singletons. The starting material was peripheral blood, obtained on day 0 of AZD1222 vaccination. The TCR originated in an adult in good health. The J gene is TRBJ1-5, the V gene TRBV7-6; D possibly corresponds to TRBD1 (6 bases). CDR3 DNA: TGTGCCAGCACCCCTCTCCCAGGGGATGGTGCTGGCAATCAGCCCCAGCATTTT. It encodes CASTPLPGDGAGNQPQHF.